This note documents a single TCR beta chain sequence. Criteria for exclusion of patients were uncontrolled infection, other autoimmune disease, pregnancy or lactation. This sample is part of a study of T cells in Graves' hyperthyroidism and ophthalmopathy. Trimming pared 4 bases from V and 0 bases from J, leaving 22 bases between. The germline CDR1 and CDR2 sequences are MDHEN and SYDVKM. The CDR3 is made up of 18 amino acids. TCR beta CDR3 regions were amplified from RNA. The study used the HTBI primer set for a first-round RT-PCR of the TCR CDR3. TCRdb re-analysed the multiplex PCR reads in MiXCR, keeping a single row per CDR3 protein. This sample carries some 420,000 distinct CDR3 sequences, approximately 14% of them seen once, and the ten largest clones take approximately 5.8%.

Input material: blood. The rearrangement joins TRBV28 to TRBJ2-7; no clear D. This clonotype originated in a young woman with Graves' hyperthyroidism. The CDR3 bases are TGTGCCAGCAGTTCGCCATATAGTGCCCGTGGGAACTCCTACGAGCAGTACTTC. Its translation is CASSSPYSARGNSYEQYF.